Below, 32 T cell receptor beta chains from the same sample are listed, as sequenced in a study of blood T cells in healthy people across ages. Together with a sample-barcoded 5' primer, a J-beta primer mix was included in a second PCR lasting roughly 6 to 12 cycles. TCRdb passed the 5' RACE reads through MiXCR, listing each CDR3 protein once. The repertoire has 750,000 to 950,000 distinct CDR3 sequences, almost 30% of them found once; the top ten carry 10%. A further study also used this sample, focusing on T cells of mothers and their children.

Sequences were obtained from blood. The receptors derive from a woman in her thirties or forties in good health.

There are a few counts of this clonotype. The chain has TRBV12-3 or TRBV12-4 and TRBJ2-1; 8 bases match TRBD1. Unmatched junction bases numbered 12, after V lost 5 bases and J lost 6 bases. CDR3 length equals 16 residues. CDR3 nucleotides: TGTGCCAGCAGTGCCCCCAGGGGGCTACGCCTCAATGAGCAGTTCTTC. It encodes CASSAPRGLRLNEQFF.

This chain links TRBV7-3 with TRBJ1-5; a weak D match, TRBD1 (6 bases). CDR3 length: 15 amino acids. Trimming cost V 1 base and J 0 bases, with 7 bases left between them. Looked up from germline, CDR1 is SGHTA and CDR2 is FQGTGA. The CDR3 reads CASSLKGHSNQPQHF. The DNA of the CDR3 is TGTGCCAGCAGCTTAAAGGGACATAGCAATCAGCCCCAGCATTTT.

This clonotype was seen only a few times. The chain links TRBV10-3 to TRBJ2-7, with 9 bases identical to TRBD1. V shed 5 bases, J shed 1 base, and the junction held 3 bases outside the gene matches. CDR3 size: 14 residues. Germline V gene lookup returns CDR1 ENHRY and CDR2 SYGVKD. CDR3 sequence: CAISTGTGSYEQYF. CDR3 nucleotides: TGTGCCATCAGTACCGGGACAGGGTCCTACGAGCAGTACTTC.

This clonotype was counted at least ten times. The V and J genes are TRBV6-4 and TRBJ2-7; 10 bases align to TRBD1. The CDR3 loop spans 15 amino acids. Trimming at V came to 4 bases and at J to 2 bases, leaving 5 bases not matched to a gene. Germline CDR1 is MRHNA and CDR2 is SNTAGT. The CDR3 nucleotides read TGTGCCAGCAGTGCCGGACAGGGGGTCCCCTACGAGCAGTACTTC. Translated, it gives CASSAGQGVPYEQYF.

This clonotype was detected only a few times. This sequence joins TRBV7-9 and TRBJ1-5, with 10 bases identical to TRBD1. Looked up from germline, CDR1 is SEHNR and CDR2 is FQNEAQ (reference sequence). CDR3 length: 14 residues. After removal of 4 bases from V and 5 bases from J, the junction contained 2 bases not matched to a gene. CDR3 sequence reads: CASSSGQGYQPQHF. CDR3 nucleotide sequence: TGTGCCAGCAGCTCGGGACAGGGGTATCAGCCCCAGCATTTT.

This clonotype was found once. This chain links TRBV7-3 with TRBJ2-3; the D is unclear. This CDR3 comprises 13 residues. Between the trimmed V and J ends, which lost 0 bases and 4 bases, there was a span of 5 bases. CDR1 is SGHTA and CDR2 is FQGTGA in the germline V gene. The CDR3 loop is CASSLTLADTQYF. The DNA for the CDR3 is TGTGCCAGCAGCTTAACGTTGGCAGATACGCAGTATTTT.

This chain joins TRBV7-3 and TRBJ2-1; 10 bases line up with TRBD1. CDR3 length equals 13 residues. From germline, CDR1 is SGHTA and CDR2 FQGTGA. Germline trimming cut 5 bases from V and 13 bases from J; bases unmatched to any gene: 8. The CDR3 loop reads CASSRTGGETQFF. CDR3 nucleotide sequence: TGTGCCAGCAGCAGGACAGGGGGAGAGACCCAGTTCTTC.

This clonotype was seen a few times. The rearrangement uses TRBV9 and TRBJ2-2, with a weak D call TRBD2 (5 bases). The CDR3 extends over 14 amino acids. Germline-derived CDR1 and CDR2 are SGDLS and YYNGEE. Deletions cut 8 bases from V and 2 bases from J, with 13 bases between. In DNA form, the CDR3 reads TGTGCCAGTTCCGTCGCGGGTAACACCGGGGAGCTGTTTTTT. Translated, it gives CASSVAGNTGELFF.

The table lists this clonotype with a few counts. This chain connects TRBV5-6 to TRBJ1-2; TRBD1 matches at 8 bases. This CDR3 comprises 16 residues. J lost 3 bases, V lost 5 bases, and 12 bases had no gene match. The germline V gene has CDR1 SGHDT and CDR2 YYEEEE. The DNA for the CDR3 is TGTGCCAGCAGACGGAGGGGCAGGGGGCTGTACTATGGCTACACCTTC. Protein sequence: CASRRRGRGLYYGYTF.

This clonotype was detected a few times. V and J are TRBV14 and TRBJ1-1; maybe TRBD1 (5 bases). This CDR3 has 12 amino acids. V dropped 7 bases and J dropped 0 bases, with 6 bases sitting between them. The germline CDR1 and CDR2 sequences are SGHDN and FVKESK. CDR3 protein: CASKGLNTEAFF. CDR3 coding DNA: TGTGCCAGCAAGGGGCTGAACACTGAAGCTTTCTTT. The whole variable domain, remainder taken from reference TRBV14 and TRBJ1-1, is EAGVTQFPSHSVIEKGQTVTLRCDPISGHDNLYWYRRVMGKEIKFLLHFVKESKQDESGMPNNRFLAERTGGTYSTLKVQPAELEDSGVYFCASKGLNTEAFFGQGTRLTVV.

To note about this clonotype: This may arise from a read error, as a much more abundant clone is one base away. The gene calls are TRBV7-2 and TRBJ1-2; 7 bases align to TRBD1. The ends lost 6 bases at V and 8 bases at J; junction bases unmatched: 9. This CDR3 is 13 amino acids long. Germline V CDR1 and CDR2: SGHTA, FQGNSA. In DNA form, the CDR3 reads TGTGCCAGCAGGGACACAGGGGTGGGGGGCTACACCTTC. It specifies CASRDTGVGGYTF.

The rearrangement links TRBV24-1 to TRBJ2-5; possibly TRBD1 or TRBD2 for D (5 bases each). V was shortened by 3 bases and J by 5 bases, with 24 bases between the two germline ends. This CDR3 has 18 residues. Germline CDR1 is KGHDR and CDR2 is SFDVKD. The CDR3 sequence: CATSDPLPSGDHYETQYF. CDR3 nucleotides: TGTGCCACCAGTGATCCACTCCCTTCCGGGGACCATTACGAGACCCAGTACTTC.

The CDR3 spells CASSVNRVTEAFF. The DNA of the CDR3 is TGTGCCAGCAGTGTAAACCGGGTGACTGAAGCTTTCTTT. The rearrangement uses TRBV6-1 and TRBJ1-1; no clear D. V gave up 4 bases and J gave up 5 bases, with 11 bases separating them. The CDR3 sequence is 13 residues long. From germline, CDR1 is MNHNS and CDR2 SASEGT.

This clonotype was seen more than once but under ten times. J is TRBJ1-1 and V is TRBV12-3 or TRBV12-4; no firm D call. The CDR3 consists of 13 residues. Trimming removed 7 bases from V and 10 bases from J, with 19 bases in between. CDR3 in amino acids: CASIKIGRRAAFF. The DNA for the CDR3 is TGTGCCAGCATTAAAATTGGGAGGCGGGCAGCTTTCTTT.

Many counts were recorded for this clonotype. This chain connects TRBV20-1 to TRBJ2-1; 7 bases map to TRBD1. Trimming cost V 1 base and J 2 bases; bases outside gene matches: 14. This CDR3 is 18 amino acids long. Germline V gene lookup returns CDR1 DFQATT and CDR2 SNEGSKA (reference sequence). This CDR3 is CSARARGRGTEAYNEQFF. CDR3 DNA sequence: TGCAGTGCTAGAGCGAGAGGTAGAGGGACAGAGGCCTACAATGAGCAGTTCTTC.

Regarding this clonotype: This sequence may be a read error, since a much larger clone differs from it by one base. V gene TRBV20-1 combines with J gene TRBJ1-6; D uncertain. The CDR3 has 15 amino acids. Germline CDR1 is DFQATT and CDR2 is SNEGSKA (reference sequence). The CDR3 loop reads CSARDPSGETSPPHF. The CDR3 DNA reads TGCAGTGCTAGAGATCCGAGCGGGGAAACTTCACCCCCCCACTTT.

In this sample, this clonotype turned up many times. The chain links TRBV29-1 to TRBJ2-1, with D uncertain. Germline V gene data show CDR1 as SQVTM and CDR2 as ANQGSEA. The V end was cut by 1 base, the J end by 2 bases, with 12 bases between. There are 15 residues in the CDR3. CDR3 protein: CSVEAAPGPYNEQFF. The CDR3 bases are TGCAGCGTTGAAGCGGCTCCGGGCCCCTACAATGAGCAGTTCTTC.

This clonotype was picked up a small number of times. This chain links TRBV18 with TRBJ2-3, with 13 bases aligning to TRBD2. The CDR3 sequence is 17 residues long. The trim removed 1 base at V and 2 bases at J, leaving 3 bases unmatched. Germline V gene lookup returns CDR1 KGHSH and CDR2 LQKENI. The CDR3 DNA is TGTGCCAGCTCACCACGACTAGCGGGGGGTCTCACAGATACGCAGTATTTT. Encoded protein: CASSPRLAGGLTDTQYF.

The chain joins TRBV28 to TRBJ2-7; no clear D gene. The V end was cut by 4 bases, the J end by 5 bases, with 9 bases between. The germline V gene encodes CDR1 MDHEN and CDR2 SYDVKM. This CDR3 spans 12 amino acids. CDR3 loop: CASSSRTNEQYF. The CDR3 nucleotides read TGTGCCAGCAGTTCCCGCACTAACGAGCAGTACTTC.

V usage is TRBV20-1 and J usage is TRBJ1-1, with D uncertain. Trimming pared 1 base from V and 3 bases from J, leaving 9 bases between. CDR1 is DFQATT, CDR2 SNEGSKA, per germline (reference sequence). This CDR3 is built from 13 residues. The CDR3 here is CSARGPWDTEAFF. In DNA form, the CDR3 reads TGCAGTGCTAGAGGCCCATGGGACACTGAAGCTTTCTTT.

This clonotype was detected many times. The genes are TRBV12-3 or TRBV12-4 and TRBJ1-6, with a weak D call TRBD1 (5 bases). V was shortened by 1 base and J by 10 bases, with 11 bases between the two germline ends. This CDR3 is 14 amino acids long. In DNA, the CDR3 is TGTGCCAGCAGTTTAGTGGGGGATCACTCACCCCTCCACTTT. Amino acid sequence: CASSLVGDHSPLHF.

The chain is built from TRBV12-3 or TRBV12-4 and TRBJ1-1, with a weak D call TRBD1 (6 bases). The CDR3 consists of 13 residues. The V end was cut by 6 bases, the J end by 5 bases, with 13 bases between. CDR3 coding DNA: TGTGCCAGCAGATCGCAGGGGACGACTGAAGCTTTCTTT. This translates into CASRSQGTTEAFF.

In this sample, this clonotype turned up many times. The CDR3 DNA is TGTGCCAGCAGCTCGGACAGCTTAAACCACTACGAGCAGTACTTC. It encodes CASSSDSLNHYEQYF. The chain recombines TRBV7-9 with TRBJ2-7; a possible D gene is TRBD1 (6 bases). Between the trimmed V and J ends, which lost 4 bases and 3 bases, there was a span of 16 bases. The CDR3 runs 15 residues. Germline V gives CDR1 SEHNR, CDR2 FQNEAQ (reference sequence).

Comment on this clonotype: A much larger clone lies a single base off, so this may be a read error. The chain combines TRBV5-1 with TRBJ2-1, with 7 bases fitting TRBD2. The CDR3 sequence is 15 residues long. J was trimmed by 6 bases and V by 3 bases; bases with no gene match: 9. CDR1 SGHRS and CDR2 YFSETQ come from the germline V gene. CDR3 loop: CASSWNSGSFNEQFF. DNA for the CDR3: TGCGCCAGCAGCTGGAATAGCGGGTCGTTCAATGAGCAGTTCTTC.

This clonotype occurred a few times. The V call is TRBV2, the J call TRBJ2-1, with D perhaps TRBD2 (7 bases). The germline V gene has CDR1 SNHLY and CDR2 FYNNEI. There are 15 residues in the CDR3. Trimming removed 3 bases at V and 9 bases at J, with 18 bases between. The CDR3 reads CASSESGGGIVEQFF. CDR3 in DNA: TGTGCCAGCAGTGAGTCGGGGGGCGGAATTGTTGAGCAGTTCTTC.

This clonotype was picked up many times. This CDR3 reads CSVTGGPGANVLTF. The DNA of the CDR3 is TGCAGCGTTACTGGAGGGCCTGGGGCCAACGTCCTGACTTTC. This chain connects TRBV29-1 to TRBJ2-6; possible D gene TRBD2, 6 bases. Germline V gives CDR1 SQVTM, CDR2 ANQGSEA. Trimming cost V 5 bases and J 2 bases, with 10 bases left between them. CDR3 size: 14 residues.

This clonotype was seen a few times. The chain recombines TRBV5-1 with TRBJ1-2; no definite D call. This CDR3 region has 14 residues. In germline, CDR1 is SGHRS, CDR2 YFSETQ. The V and J ends lost 2 bases and 5 bases respectively, with 13 bases between them. This CDR3 reads CASSFSELGYGYTF. In DNA form, the CDR3 reads TGCGCCAGCAGCTTTTCAGAACTAGGATATGGCTACACCTTC.

V usage is TRBV12-3 or TRBV12-4 and J usage is TRBJ2-3, with D unresolved. Trimming cost V 5 bases and J 6 bases, with 12 bases left between them. This CDR3 has 13 residues. Here the CDR3 reads CASSPSYLDTQYF. CDR3 coding DNA: TGTGCCAGCAGTCCGAGTTATTTGGATACGCAGTATTTT.

The V call is TRBV28, the J call TRBJ1-2, with 8 bases identical to TRBD1. Unmatched junction bases numbered 3, after V lost 2 bases and J lost 7 bases. Germline CDR1 is MDHEN and CDR2 is SYDVKM. The CDR3 is made up of 13 amino acids. This chain's CDR3 is CASSLDDRGGYTF. As DNA, the CDR3 is TGTGCCAGCAGTTTAGACGACAGGGGTGGCTACACCTTC.

The rearrangement links TRBV28 to TRBJ1-2; unclear D gene. V lost 5 bases and J lost 8, with 21 bases in between. The CDR3 is made up of 15 amino acids. The germline V gene has CDR1 MDHEN and CDR2 SYDVKM. CDR3 residues: CASSTPDPVNLGYTF. CDR3 sequence (DNA): TGTGCCAGCAGTACCCCTGACCCCGTGAATTTAGGCTACACCTTC.

As DNA, the CDR3 is TGTGCCACCAGCAGAGAGCAGGGATCATACAATGAGCAGTTCTTC. This translates into CATSREQGSYNEQFF. The chain links TRBV15 to TRBJ2-1; perhaps TRBD1 as D (5 bases). The CDR3 is made up of 15 amino acids. The germline gives CDR1 LNHNV, CDR2 YYDKDF (reference sequence). Between the trimmed V and J ends, which lost 0 bases and 4 bases, there was a span of 10 bases. The full variable domain, in which reference TRBV15 and TRBJ2-1 provide the parts outside the CDR3, is DAMVIQNPRYQVTQFGKPVTLSCSQTLNHNVMYWYQQKSSQAPKLLFHYYDKDFNNEADTPDNFQSRRPNTSFCFLDIRSPGLGDTAMYLCATSREQGSYNEQFFGPGTRLTVL.

In this sample, this clonotype turned up a few times. The chain joins TRBV5-1 to TRBJ1-1, with 7 bases aligning to TRBD1. The germline gives CDR1 SGHRS, CDR2 YFSETQ. After removal of 4 bases from V and 1 base from J, the junction contained 7 bases not matched to a gene. There are 15 residues in the CDR3. The chain's CDR3 is CASSIQGERNTEAFF. CDR3 nucleotides: TGCGCCAGCAGCATCCAGGGGGAAAGGAACACTGAAGCTTTCTTT.